This paragraph covers one T cell receptor beta chain sequence. Its antigen is unknown. The data originate from a study of cytomegalovirus exposure and HLA in healthy donors. Study overall: As an earlier analysis found, around 200 million T cells yielded around 110 million unique TCR beta sequences.

The V gene lost 4 bases and the J gene lost 9 bases, with 7 bases spanning the gap. Germline CDR1 and CDR2: PRHDT and FYEKMQ (reference sequence). This CDR3 region has 11 residues. Study-level results: In an earlier analysis, about 87% or about 30%: the productive usage of most TCR beta V segments. The majority of TCR sequences were rare, yet some public TCRs appeared in many donors.

Use of 60 Vbeta and 13 Jbeta primers characterized the PCR. This table comes from immunoSEQ multiplex PCR, and its TCRdb copy is limited to in-frame clones, with some not included. This sample has some 150,000 clones, with 75% found just once. The sample taken for sequencing was PBMCs. J is TRBJ2-1 and V is TRBV13; D gene uncertain. The clonotype was recovered from a man under 40 in good health and CMV-seronegative. The CDR3 protein is CASSSYGEQFF. CDR3 nucleotides: TGTGCCAGCAGCTCCTACGGTGAGCAGTTCTTC.